The T cell receptor beta chain under discussion was sequenced for a study of identical twins' blood T cells. Study-level results: Out-of-frame TCRbeta clonotypes reportedly had markedly more similar V usage in twins than unrelated donors.

A single record per CDR3 protein comes from TCRdb applying MiXCR to the 5' RACE reads. The table has about 370,000 distinct CDR3 sequences, roughly 27% seen once. With regard to this clonotype: The antigen is unknown.

Donors were six healthy women in three monozygous twin pairs. Germline V gene sequence: CDR1 DFQATT, CDR2 SNEGSKA (reference sequence). V was clipped by 3 bases and J by 1 base, with 11 bases between them. There are 14 residues in the CDR3. The TCR was taken from a woman aged 18 to 55 in good health. This chain joins TRBV20-1 and TRBJ2-3; perhaps TRBD2 as D (5 bases). What was sequenced was PBMCs. The CDR3 nucleotides read TGCAGTGCTAGCCACGGGGAAGGCACAGATACGCAGTATTTT. This gives the protein CSASHGEGTDTQYF.